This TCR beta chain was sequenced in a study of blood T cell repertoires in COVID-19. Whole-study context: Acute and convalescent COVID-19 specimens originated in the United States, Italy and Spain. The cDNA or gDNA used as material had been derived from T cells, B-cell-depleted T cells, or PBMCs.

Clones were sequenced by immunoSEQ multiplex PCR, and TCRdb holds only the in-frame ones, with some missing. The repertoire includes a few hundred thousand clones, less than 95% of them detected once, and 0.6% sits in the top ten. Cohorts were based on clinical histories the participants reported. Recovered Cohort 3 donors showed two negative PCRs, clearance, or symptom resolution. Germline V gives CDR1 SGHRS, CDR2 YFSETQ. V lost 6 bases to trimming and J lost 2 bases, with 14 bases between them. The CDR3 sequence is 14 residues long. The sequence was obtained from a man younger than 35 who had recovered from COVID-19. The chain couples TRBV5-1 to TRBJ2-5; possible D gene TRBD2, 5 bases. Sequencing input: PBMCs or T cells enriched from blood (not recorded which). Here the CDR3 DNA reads TGCGCCAGCACCCTGTTGCCGGGGCAAGAGACCCAGTACTTC. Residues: CASTLLPGQETQYF.